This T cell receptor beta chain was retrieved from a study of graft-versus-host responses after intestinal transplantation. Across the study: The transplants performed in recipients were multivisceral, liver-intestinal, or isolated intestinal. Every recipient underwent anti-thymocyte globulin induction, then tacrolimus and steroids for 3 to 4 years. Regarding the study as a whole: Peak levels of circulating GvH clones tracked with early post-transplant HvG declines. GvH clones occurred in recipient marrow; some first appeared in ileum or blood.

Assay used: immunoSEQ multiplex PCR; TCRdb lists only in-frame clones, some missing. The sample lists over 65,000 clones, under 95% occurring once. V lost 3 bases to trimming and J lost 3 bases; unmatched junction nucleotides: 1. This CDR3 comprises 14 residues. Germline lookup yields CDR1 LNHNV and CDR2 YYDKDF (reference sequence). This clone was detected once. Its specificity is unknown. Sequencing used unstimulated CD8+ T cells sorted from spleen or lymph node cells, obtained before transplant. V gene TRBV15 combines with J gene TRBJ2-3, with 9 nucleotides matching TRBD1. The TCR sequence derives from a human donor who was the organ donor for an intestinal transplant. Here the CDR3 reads CATSRGQGTDTQYF. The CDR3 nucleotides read TGTGCCACCAGCAGGGGACAGGGAACAGATACGCAGTATTTT.